This T cell receptor beta chain originates from a study of blood T cell repertoires in COVID-19. In the study overall: Samples came from the United States, Italy and Spain, spanning acute and convalescent COVID-19. T cells, B-cell-depleted T cells, or PBMCs supplied cDNA or gDNA.

The germline gives CDR1 SNHLY, CDR2 FYNNEI. Trimming took 3 bases from V and 2 from J; bases not matched to a gene: 7. This CDR3 is built from 16 residues. Source study methods: Nucleated cell number was recorded as an estimate derived from reference gene primer amplification. Method: immunoSEQ multiplex PCR; TCRdb's copy keeps in-frame clones and lacks some. That table furnishes V, J and clone size, whereas the DNA furnished D and trimming. The table lists about 94,000 clones, around 83% of them singletons. The TCR sequence derives from a woman aged 55-70 years in a cohort sampled during active or convalescent COVID-19. The chain couples TRBV2 to TRBJ2-3; TRBD2 matches at 8 bases. Sequenced input: peripheral blood. This chain's CDR3 is CASSELVAGLTDTQYF. CDR3 in DNA: TGTGCCAGCAGTGAGCTGGTAGCGGGGCTCACAGATACGCAGTATTTT. The full variable domain, completed using reference TRBV2 and TRBJ2-3, is EPEVTQTPSHQVTQMGQEVILRCVPISNHLYFYWYRQILGQKVEFLVSFYNNEISEKSEIFDDQFSVERPDGSNFTLKIRSTKLEDSAMYFCASSELVAGLTDTQYFGPGTRLTVL.